These 15 T cell receptor beta chains came from one sample sequenced in a study of blood T cell repertoires in COVID-19. Assay: immunoSEQ multiplex PCR; the TCRdb copy retains only in-frame clones and omits some. The sample shows about 200,000 clones, about 93% of them seen only once. The specimen was peripheral blood. The receptors derive from a man between 50 and 59 years old with acute or convalescent COVID-19.

This clone was found once. The rearrangement joins TRBV10-3 to TRBJ1-4; no definite D call. Trimming left V 7 bases short and J 8 bases short, with 14 bases between. Germline loops: CDR1 ENHRY, CDR2 SYGVKD. This CDR3 comprises 13 residues. Written as DNA, the CDR3 is TGTGCCATCACCGGCGGCCCCGGAGAAAAACTGTTTTTT. It encodes CAITGGPGEKLFF.

This chain joins TRBV3-1 (or the pseudogene TRBV3-2) and TRBJ2-1; TRBD2 might be the D (6 bases). The germline gives CDR1 LGHDT, CDR2 YNNKEL (reference sequence). This CDR3 has 17 amino acids. Deletions cut 2 bases from V and 9 bases from J, with 23 bases between. The CDR3 here is CASSQNRVRINGGEQFF. As DNA, the CDR3 is TGTGCCAGCAGCCAAAACCGAGTCCGGATTAACGGGGGTGAGCAGTTCTTC.

The J gene is TRBJ1-5, the V gene TRBV6-5; D may be TRBD1 (6 bases). This CDR3 is 14 amino acids long. V was pared by 5 bases and J by 6 bases, with 14 bases between. Germline V gene sequence: CDR1 MNHEY, CDR2 SVGAGI. The CDR3 loop is CASSRGGRTQPQHF. The DNA for the CDR3 is TGTGCCAGCAGTCGAGGGGGAAGGACTCAGCCCCAGCATTTT.

This clone has only one observation. The J gene is TRBJ2-7, the V gene TRBV9; 10 bases line up with TRBD1. The CDR3 extends over 15 amino acids. The germline V gene has CDR1 SGDLS and CDR2 YYNGEE. The trim removed 2 bases at V and 3 bases at J, leaving 5 bases unmatched. The CDR3 region has the DNA TGTGCCAGCAGCGTTAGACAGGGGGCGGTCTACGAGCAGTACGTC. It yields the protein CASSVRQGAVYEQYV.

The gene calls are TRBV7-2 and TRBJ2-1; no clear D. The CDR3 sequence is 14 residues long. Germline lookup yields CDR1 SGHTA and CDR2 FQGNSA. V was pared by 5 bases and J by 2 bases, with 10 bases between. CDR3 sequence reads: CASSATLTYNEQFF. The CDR3 nucleotides read TGTGCCAGCAGCGCCACATTAACCTACAATGAGCAGTTCTTC. The full variable domain, with the rest looked up from reference TRBV7-2 and TRBJ2-1, is GAGVSQSPSNKVTEKGKDVELRCDPISGHTALYWYRQSLGQGLEFLIYFQGNSAPDKSGLPSDRFSAERTGGSVSTLTIQRTQQEDSAVYLCASSATLTYNEQFFGPGTRLTVL.

The V gene is TRBV29-1, the J gene TRBJ1-2, with D possibly TRBD1 on 6 matching bases. CDR1 and CDR2 (germline): SQVTM, ANQGSEA. V gave up 7 bases and J gave up 5 bases, with 14 bases separating them. The CDR3 runs to 12 residues. The CDR3 DNA follows: TGCAGCGCCGAACGGACAGAATATGGCTACACCTTC. Protein product: CSAERTEYGYTF.

The rearrangement links TRBV27 to TRBJ1-6; no firm D call. The CDR3 is made up of 13 amino acids. CDR1 and CDR2 from the germline V gene are MNHEY and SMNVEV (reference sequence). The V end was cut by 2 bases, the J end by 7 bases, with 6 bases between. CDR3: CASSLRENSPLHF. CDR3 nucleotide sequence: TGTGCCAGCAGTTTAAGGGAGAATTCACCCCTCCACTTT.

V and J are TRBV7-9 and TRBJ1-1; D possibly corresponds to TRBD1 (6 bases). Trimming cost V 1 base and J 5 bases, with 20 bases left between them. Germline CDR1 is SEHNR and CDR2 is FQNEAQ (reference sequence). The CDR3 contains 17 residues. The CDR3 loop is CASSLGGFSRGLTEAFF. The CDR3 DNA follows: TGTGCCAGCAGCTTAGGAGGGTTCAGCAGGGGTTTGACTGAAGCTTTCTTT.

This clone was counted only a few times. The rearrangement joins TRBV5-4 to TRBJ1-1; 10 positions agree with TRBD1. The J segment lost 1 base and the V segment lost 3 bases, leaving 0 bases of the junction unmatched. Germline V gene data show CDR1 as SGHNT and CDR2 as YYREEE (reference sequence). The CDR3 totals 14 residues. The CDR3 region has the DNA TGTGCCAGCAGCTGGGACAGGGGGAACACTGAAGCTTTCTTT. Its protein is CASSWDRGNTEAFF.

The rearrangement uses TRBV7-2 and TRBJ1-4; TRBD1 agrees at 10 bases. CDR1 and CDR2 (germline): SGHTA, FQGNSA. The CDR3 runs to 14 residues. The V and J ends lost 7 bases and 8 bases, in that order; junction bases with no gene match: 7. The CDR3 coding sequence is TGTGCCAGCACCATCGGGACAGGGGAAGAAAAACTGTTTTTT. Residues: CASTIGTGEEKLFF.

The gene calls are TRBV5-1 and TRBJ2-5; maybe TRBD2 (6 bases). Germline-derived CDR1 and CDR2 are SGHRS and YFSETQ. There are 14 residues in the CDR3. Trimming removed 0 bases from V and 5 bases from J, with 11 bases in between. Here the CDR3 reads CASSLDLAYETQYF. Written as DNA, the CDR3 is TGCGCCAGCAGCTTGGACCTAGCGTACGAGACCCAGTACTTC.

CDR3 sequence (DNA): TGTGCCAGCAGCTTATGGGGCGGGGGGAAAGAGACCCAGTACTTC. Protein sequence: CASSLWGGGKETQYF. V gene TRBV7-9 combines with J gene TRBJ2-5; TRBD2 agrees at 8 bases. The V gene's germline CDR1 is SEHNR and CDR2 FQNEAQ (reference sequence). V lost 2 bases and J lost 3; bases outside the gene matches: 5. This CDR3 region has 15 residues.

J is TRBJ1-2 and V is TRBV28; D is unresolved. Germline CDR1 reads MDHEN; CDR2 reads SYDVKM. There are 15 residues in the CDR3. Trimming left V 8 bases short and J 4 bases short, with 20 bases between. CDR3 DNA: TGTGCCAGCTCTCTAGCGGAAAGGGCAGTCTATGGCTACACCTTC. Its protein is CASSLAERAVYGYTF.

This chain joins TRBV7-9 and TRBJ2-7, with a weak D call TRBD2 (6 bases). The V and J ends lost 0 bases and 7 bases respectively, with 10 bases between them. Germline V gene lookup returns CDR1 SEHNR and CDR2 FQNEAQ (reference sequence). The CDR3 has 13 amino acids. CDR3 DNA sequence: TGTGCCAGCAGCTTAGCGCCCGGGGGAGAGCAGTACGTC. Translating gives CASSLAPGGEQYV.

CDR3 bases: TGTGCCAGCAGTTACTCGGGCGCAGGGGGCGATCAGCCCCAGCATTTT. The encoded protein is CASSYSGAGGDQPQHF. The chain links TRBV6-6 to TRBJ1-5; TRBD1 aligns across 8 bases. V was pared by 0 bases and J by 5 bases, with 6 bases of the junction left unmatched. There are 16 residues in the CDR3. Germline CDR1 is MNHNY and CDR2 is SVGAGI (reference sequence).